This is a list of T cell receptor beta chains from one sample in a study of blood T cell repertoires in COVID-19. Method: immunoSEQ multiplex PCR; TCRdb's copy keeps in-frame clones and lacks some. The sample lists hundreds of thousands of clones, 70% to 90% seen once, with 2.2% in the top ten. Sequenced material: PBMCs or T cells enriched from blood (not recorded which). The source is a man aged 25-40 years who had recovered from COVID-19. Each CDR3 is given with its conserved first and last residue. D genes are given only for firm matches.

CASSQDLTEGYTQYF	TGTGCCAGCAGCCAAGATTTGACAGAAGGATATACGCAGTATTTT	TRBJ2-3	.	TRBV4-2
CASSQVWGGRQPQHF	TGCGCCAGCAGCCAAGTATGGGGGGGCAGGCAGCCCCAGCATTTT	TRBJ1-5	.	TRBV4-3
CATRKSGDPGTQYF	TGTGCCACCAGAAAGTCGGGGGATCCAGGTACGCAGTATTTT	TRBJ2-3	.	TRBV19
CSASLGYSNQPQHF	TGCAGTGCTAGTCTAGGTTATAGCAATCAGCCCCAGCATTTT	TRBJ1-5	.	TRBV20-1
CASSLSPGTVSYEQYF	TGTGCCAGCAGTTTAAGTCCCGGGACAGTTTCCTACGAGCAGTACTTC	TRBJ2-7	TRBD1	TRBV27
CASSPNSRTEAFF	TGCGCCAGTAGCCCCAACAGCCGCACTGAAGCTTTCTTT	TRBJ1-1	.	TRBV5-1
CASSFGLPDTQYF	TGTGCCAGTAGTTTTGGACTACCAGATACGCAGTATTTT	TRBJ2-3	.	TRBV19
CASSKTSGGGDTQYF	TGTGCCAGCAGTAAGACTAGCGGGGGGGGAGATACGCAGTATTTT	TRBJ2-3	TRBD2	TRBV6-5
CASSPGTRTTDTQYF	TGTGCCAGCAGCCCCGGGACAAGGACGACAGATACGCAGTATTTT	TRBJ2-3	.	TRBV6-5
CARSNRTGAIKLFF	TGTGCCAGAAGTAATCGGACAGGGGCAATTAAACTGTTTTTT	TRBJ1-4	TRBD1	TRBV5-3
CASSQDGRGTDTQYF	TGCGCCAGCAGCCAAGACGGCAGGGGGACAGATACGCAGTATTTT	TRBJ2-3	TRBD1	TRBV4-3
CASSQDLEDTIYEQYF	TGCGCCAGCAGCCAAGATTTAGAGGACACCATCTACGAGCAGTACTTC	TRBJ2-7	.	TRBV4-3
CAGTENAGNTIYF	TGTGCCGGGACGGAGAACGCTGGAAACACCATATATTTT	TRBJ1-3	.	TRBV30